The TCR beta chain described here comes from a study of regulatory dendritic cells for organ transplantation. General study results and limits: Alloreactive memory CD8+ T cell pools varied considerably between individuals. Naive CD4+ and CD8+ repertoires were highly diverse; memory CD8+ was most oligoclonal.

The ends were cut back, 8 bases at V and 5 bases at J, with 18 bases in the middle. In germline, CDR1 is SGHVS, CDR2 FQNEAQ. The CDR3 runs 15 residues. On this clone itself: The antigen remains unidentified.

Allogeneic regulatory or mature dendritic cells were co-cultured for roughly five days with CFSE-labeled sorted T cells at 1:10. Memory T cells were CD45RO+, naive were CD45RA+, sorted by FACS. Sequencing was performed with immunoSEQ multiplex PCR; in TCRdb, only in-frame clones are kept and a portion is missing. The sample contains about 21,000 clones, 85% to 90% of which appear only once. The source is a human donor in good health. The chain has TRBV7-8 and TRBJ1-4; possibly TRBD1 for D (5 bases). The sequencing sample was made of naive CD4+ T cells from blood cultured with dendritic cells. Indicated subset: CD45RA+ naive T cells. The CDR3 DNA sequence: TGTGCCAGCGGAAGGTCCAGACAGCCAAATGAAAAACTGTTTTTT. This sequence encodes CASGRSRQPNEKLFF.